This entry lists 20 T cell receptor beta chains sequenced from one sample in a study of Ad26.COV2.S vaccination and SARS-CoV-2 variants. Described treatment: about 20 received Ad26.COV2.S at low or high dose, single or two shots; about 5 received placebo; per-sample allocation not given. Sampling happened 63 days after the first vaccine or placebo injection. Libraries were prepared by immunoSEQ multiplex PCR; TCRdb keeps only in-frame clonotypes and omits some of them. The data hold more than 300,000 clones, with around 88% observed a single time. The material was peripheral blood, obtained in a trial of Ad26.COV2.S vaccine versus placebo. The receptors were sampled from a person between 18 and 60 years old who received the Ad26.COV2.S COVID-19 vaccine or a placebo.

To note about this clone: Other nucleotide sequences in the sample specify the same CDR3. This sequence joins TRBV7-9 and TRBJ2-1; 7 positions agree with TRBD2. The CDR3 length is 15 residues. Unmatched junction bases numbered 2, after V lost 3 bases and J lost 0 bases. CDR1 and CDR2 (germline): SEHNR, FQNEAQ (reference sequence). In DNA form, the CDR3 reads TGTGCCAGCAGCTTGGCGGGGGTCTCCTACAATGAGCAGTTCTTC. It translates to CASSLAGVSYNEQFF.

CDR3 protein: CASSLPTSRKRGEQFF. CDR3 DNA sequence: TGTGCCAGCAGCCTACCCACTAGCCGTAAGCGTGGCGAGCAGTTCTTC. The chain joins TRBV5-4 to TRBJ2-1, with D possibly TRBD2 on 6 matching bases. Between the trimmed V and J ends, which lost 4 bases and 10 bases, there was a span of 24 bases. Looked up from germline, CDR1 is SGHNT and CDR2 is YYREEE (reference sequence). The CDR3 totals 16 residues. Full variable domain (remainder filled in from reference TRBV5-4 and TRBJ2-1): ETGVTQSPTHLIKTRGQQVTLRCSSQSGHNTVSWYQQALGQGPQFIFQYYREEENGRGNFPPRFSGLQFPNYSSELNVNALELDDSALYLCASSLPTSRKRGEQFFGPGTRLTVL.

This rearrangement joins TRBV25-1 to TRBJ2-3, with D tentatively TRBD1 (6 bases). V was trimmed by 3 bases and J by 4 bases, leaving 17 bases between them. The germline CDR1 and CDR2 sequences are MGHDK and SYGVNS. This CDR3 spans 16 amino acids. CDR3 sequence reads: CASSDRRKQGSDTQYF. CDR3 nucleotide sequence: TGTGCCAGCAGTGACCGCCGGAAGCAGGGGTCAGATACGCAGTATTTT.

The gene calls are TRBV12-5 and TRBJ2-3, with D tentatively TRBD2 (6 bases). V lost 2 bases and J 6 bases, leaving 6 bases between the germline ends. The CDR3 sequence is 12 residues long. CDR1 is LGHNT, CDR2 FRNRAP, per germline. The CDR3: CASGLLADTQYF. The CDR3 nucleotides are TGTGCTAGTGGTTTGCTAGCGGATACGCAGTATTTT.

V usage is TRBV10-2 and J usage is TRBJ1-2, with no clear D. V was cut by 4 bases and J by 2 bases, with 11 bases left in between. The CDR3 consists of 14 residues. Germline V CDR1 and CDR2: WSHSY, SAAADI. CDR3 residues: CASSGRNENYGYTF. Here the CDR3 DNA reads TGCGCCAGCAGTGGAAGGAACGAAAACTATGGCTACACCTTC.

The sample holds a few counts of this clone. The gene calls are TRBV3-1 (or the pseudogene TRBV3-2) and TRBJ1-1, with D perhaps TRBD1 (6 bases). The V gene lost 1 base and the J gene lost 4 bases, with 10 bases spanning the gap. This CDR3 comprises 14 residues. Germline CDR1 and CDR2: LGHDT and YNNKEL (reference sequence). In nucleotides, the CDR3 is TGTGCCAGCAGCCAAGTAGGCAGGGGCACTGAAGCTTTCTTT. Translation: CASSQVGRGTEAFF.

V usage is TRBV2 and J usage is TRBJ2-7, with no clear D. This CDR3 spans 12 amino acids. V was trimmed by 5 bases and J by 4 bases, leaving 9 bases between them. Germline assignment: CDR1 SNHLY and CDR2 FYNNEI. CDR3 amino acids: CASSPLGYEQYF. DNA for the CDR3: TGTGCCAGCAGTCCTCTAGGATACGAGCAGTACTTC.

This rearrangement joins TRBV6-2 or TRBV6-3 to TRBJ2-5; 11 bases map to TRBD2. Germline assignment: CDR1 MNHEY and CDR2 SVGEGT. The CDR3 extends over 16 amino acids. Losses at the gene ends were 0 bases for V and 5 bases for J; bases not matched to a gene: 5. CDR3 sequence: CASSYSELAGVETQYF. CDR3 nucleotide sequence: TGTGCCAGCAGTTACTCCGAACTAGCGGGGGTGGAGACCCAGTACTTC.

This chain uses TRBV6-5 with TRBJ2-7; 9 bases are shared with TRBD1. Per the germline V gene, CDR1 is MNHEY and CDR2 is SVGAGI. The CDR3 is made up of 12 amino acids. V shed 11 bases, J shed 3 bases, and the junction held 5 bases outside the gene matches. CDR3 in DNA: TGTGCCGGGGACAGGGTCCTCTACGAGCAGTACTTC. This encodes CAGDRVLYEQYF.

The chain employs TRBV5-1 and TRBJ1-3; D call uncertain. Germline V gene data show CDR1 as SGHRS and CDR2 as YFSETQ. The V end was cut by 4 bases, the J end by 7 bases, with 18 bases between. This CDR3 has 15 residues. The CDR3: CASSPATLPGNTIYF. CDR3 nucleotide sequence: TGCGCCAGCAGCCCCGCGACCCTGCCCGGGAACACCATATATTTT.

V and J are TRBV10-3 and TRBJ1-5; 11 nucleotides align to TRBD1. CDR1 and CDR2 (germline): ENHRY, SYGVKD. V lost 11 bases and J lost 3; bases outside the gene matches: 6. The CDR3 covers 14 residues. CDR3 residues: CASWTGGFNQPQHF. The CDR3 nucleotides are TGTGCCTCATGGACAGGGGGCTTCAATCAGCCCCAGCATTTT.

The genes are TRBV9 and TRBJ1-1; 7 bases fit TRBD1. Trimming cost V 3 bases and J 0 bases; bases outside gene matches: 5. The CDR3 length is 15 residues. Germline assignment: CDR1 SGDLS and CDR2 YYNGEE. As DNA, the CDR3 is TGTGCCAGCAGCGAGGGCGGGACAGTGAACACTGAAGCTTTCTTT. Its translation is CASSEGGTVNTEAFF.

V gene TRBV13 combines with J gene TRBJ2-1; D could derive from TRBD1 or TRBD2 (5 bases each). This CDR3 has 12 amino acids. Germline CDR1 PRHDT, CDR2 FYEKMQ (reference sequence). V was pared by 3 bases and J by 11 bases, with 11 bases between. The CDR3 sequence: CASSFGTNQQFF. CDR3 sequence (DNA): TGTGCCAGCAGCTTCGGGACGAATCAGCAGTTCTTC.

The chain employs TRBV2 and TRBJ1-4, with D maybe TRBD1 (5 bases). V lost 1 base and J lost 3, with 15 bases in between. CDR1 and CDR2 from the germline V gene are SNHLY and FYNNEI. The CDR3 runs to 17 residues. DNA of the CDR3: TGTGCCAGCAGTGAAGGTCTGGGGGTGAGATCTAATGAAAAACTGTTTTTT. Its translation: CASSEGLGVRSNEKLFF. Using reference TRBV2 and TRBJ1-4 for the parts outside the CDR3, the full variable domain is EPEVTQTPSHQVTQMGQEVILRCVPISNHLYFYWYRQILGQKVEFLVSFYNNEISEKSEIFDDQFSVERPDGSNFTLKIRSTKLEDSAMYFCASSEGLGVRSNEKLFFGSGTQLSVL.

The genes are TRBV27 and TRBJ2-7; 7 bases fit TRBD1. The germline CDR1 and CDR2 sequences are MNHEY and SMNVEV (reference sequence). J gave up 1 base and V 6 bases, and 6 bases lay outside the gene matches. The CDR3 runs 14 residues. The DNA for the CDR3 is TGTGCCAGCAGCAAGCAGGGGGTATCCTACGAGCAGTACTTC. Its translation is CASSKQGVSYEQYF.

This rearrangement joins TRBV29-1 to TRBJ1-2; TRBD1 matches 8 bases. In germline, CDR1 is SQVTM, CDR2 ANQGSEA. V was clipped by 7 bases and J by 8 bases; unmatched bases: 15. This CDR3 comprises 14 residues. DNA of the CDR3: TGCAGCGCGACGACCGGGACAGGTTATGTCGGCTACACCTTC. Amino acids: CSATTGTGYVGYTF.

The chain is built from TRBV15 and TRBJ2-3; TRBD1 matches at 7 bases. V shed 0 bases and J 6 bases; nucleotides not matched to a gene: 9. The V gene's germline CDR1 is LNHNV and CDR2 YYDKDF (reference sequence). The CDR3 runs 16 residues. CDR3 sequence: CATSRDTTGTSDTQYF. CDR3 bases: TGTGCCACCAGCAGAGACACGACAGGGACGTCGGATACGCAGTATTTT.

This clone was detected once. The genes are TRBV25-1 and TRBJ2-3; D is perhaps TRBD1 or TRBD2 (5 bases each). Per the germline V gene, CDR1 is MGHDK and CDR2 is SYGVNS. Trimming pared 0 bases from V and 1 base from J, leaving 8 bases between. This CDR3 has 15 residues. CDR3 bases: TGTGCCAGCAGTGAATACCGGGGCCGCACAGATACGCAGTATTTT. Amino acids: CASSEYRGRTDTQYF.

This chain uses TRBV10-3 with TRBJ1-1; 7 bases fit TRBD1. J was trimmed by 1 base and V by 5 bases; bases with no gene match: 7. Germline V CDR1 and CDR2: ENHRY, SYGVKD. There are 15 residues in the CDR3. CDR3 DNA: TGTGCCATCAGTTCGAAAGGGGGCTCGAACACTGAAGCTTTCTTT. Protein: CAISSKGGSNTEAFF.

The chain has TRBV11-2 and TRBJ1-4; D remains unclear. The germline V gene has CDR1 SGHAT and CDR2 FQNNGV. The CDR3 covers 15 residues. Trimming shortened V by 5 bases and J by 4 bases, and 14 bases separated the two germline ends. The CDR3 sequence: CASSARRGHNEKLFF. As DNA, the CDR3 is TGTGCCAGCAGCGCCCGCCGGGGTCATAATGAAAAACTGTTTTTT.